The T cell receptor (beta chain) under discussion was sequenced for a study of human T cells and chemical hapten exposure. Study-wide points: Sensitizing to DPC left TCRs with a frequency above 1 in 1000 unaltered.

The CDR3 spans 13 residues. The germline V and J ends were trimmed by 7 bases and 1 base, with 10 bases remaining between them. The V gene's germline CDR1 is SNHLY and CDR2 FYNNEI. RNA extraction used unfractionated whole blood as the source of total RNA. In its sample, this clonotype was seen many times. Its antigen is still unknown. TCRdb fed the 5' RACE reads into MiXCR, producing one record per CDR3 protein. In the table there are some 150,000 distinct CDR3 sequences, around 4% of which are singletons. The chain employs TRBV2 and TRBJ1-1, with a possible D match to TRBD1 (6 bases). This sequence originates from a female donor in good health. The chain's CDR3 is CASTKDRNTEAFF. The CDR3 DNA is TGTGCCAGCACCAAGGACAGGAACACTGAAGCTTTCTTT.